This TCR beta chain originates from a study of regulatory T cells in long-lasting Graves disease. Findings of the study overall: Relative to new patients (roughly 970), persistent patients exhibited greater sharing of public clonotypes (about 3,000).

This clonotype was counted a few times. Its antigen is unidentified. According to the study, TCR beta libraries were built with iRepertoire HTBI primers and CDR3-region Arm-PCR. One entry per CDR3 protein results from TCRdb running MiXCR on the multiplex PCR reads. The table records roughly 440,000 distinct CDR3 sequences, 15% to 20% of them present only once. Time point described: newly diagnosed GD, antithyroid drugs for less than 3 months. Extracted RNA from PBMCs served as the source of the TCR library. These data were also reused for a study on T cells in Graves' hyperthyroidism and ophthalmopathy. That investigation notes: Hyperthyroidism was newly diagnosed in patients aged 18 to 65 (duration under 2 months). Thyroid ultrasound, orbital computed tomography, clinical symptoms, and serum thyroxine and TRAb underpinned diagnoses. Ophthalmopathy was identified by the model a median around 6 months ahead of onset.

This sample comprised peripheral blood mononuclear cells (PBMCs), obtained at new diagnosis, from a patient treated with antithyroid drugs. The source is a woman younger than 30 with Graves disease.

CDR3 sequence: CASSPTGTSGGLVKYEQYF. The CDR3 DNA reads as TGTGCCAGCTCGCCTACTGGGACTAGCGGGGGATTGGTGAAGTACGAGCAGTACTTC. The V gene is TRBV18, the J gene TRBJ2-7; 14 bases are shared with TRBD2. Looked up from germline, CDR1 is KGHSH and CDR2 is LQKENI. This CDR3 is built from 19 residues. The ends lost 6 bases at V and 4 bases at J; junction bases unmatched: 17.